Presented here are 21 T cell receptor beta chains from one specimen sequenced in a study of CD8+ T cells in alopecia areata. Regarding treatment: oral pan-JAK inhibitor, 5-10 mg twice daily. Investigators isolated RNA and reverse transcribed it into cDNA to act as the sequencing template. TCRdb keeps only in-frame clones here, not all; method: immunoSEQ multiplex PCR. The profile shows around 150,000 clones, 50% to 65% of them singletons. Source: CD4+ T cells sorted from blood, taken at week 24, from a patient treated with tofacitinib. These receptors were collected from a human donor with alopecia areata.

The CDR3 bases are TGTGCCAGCAGCTCCGTCGGACAGTCCTACGAGCAGTACTTC. Encoded protein: CASSSVGQSYEQYF. This rearrangement joins TRBV7-2 to TRBJ2-7; D is possibly TRBD1 (6 bases). CDR1 is SGHTA, CDR2 FQGNSA, per germline. The CDR3 contains 14 residues. V lost 4 bases and J 1 base, leaving 11 bases between the germline ends.

The sample holds one count of this clone. The rearrangement uses TRBV6-6 and TRBJ2-5; D remains unclear. CDR3 length equals 14 residues. Trimming removed 0 bases from V and 2 bases from J, with 7 bases in between. CDR1 and CDR2 from the germline V gene are MNHNY and SVGAGI (reference sequence). CDR3 in DNA: TGTGCCAGCAGTTACTCGAACAGACAAGAGACCCAGTACTTC. Its protein product is CASSYSNRQETQYF.

This clone turned up a few times. The genes are TRBV10-3 and TRBJ2-7, with D maybe TRBD2 (5 bases). CDR3 size: 14 residues. Trimming took 9 bases from V and 2 from J, leaving 17 bases between them. Germline V gene sequence: CDR1 ENHRY, CDR2 SYGVKD. This CDR3 reads CAITTTPSTYEQYF. For the CDR3, the DNA is TGTGCCATAACGACTACACCATCTACCTACGAGCAGTACTTC.

The V gene is TRBV7-9, the J gene TRBJ2-5; D remains unclear. V was pared by 4 bases and J by 5 bases, with 17 bases between. The CDR3 is 15 residues long. Germline lookup yields CDR1 SEHNR and CDR2 FQNEAQ (reference sequence). The CDR3 loop reads CASSSIKGPSETQYF. DNA for the CDR3: TGTGCCAGCAGCTCCATCAAGGGCCCTTCGGAGACCCAGTACTTC.

This CDR3 is CASSRGYNQPQHF. The CDR3, as DNA: TGTGCCAGCAGCCGAGGATACAATCAGCCCCAGCATTTT. The rearrangement joins TRBV5-6 to TRBJ1-5; D is uncertain. The CDR3 runs to 13 residues. The V end was cut by 4 bases, the J end by 3 bases, with 8 bases between. Germline V lookup: CDR1 SGHDT, CDR2 YYEEEE.

CDR3 in amino acids: CASSVSGGSTDTQYF. The CDR3 region has the DNA TGTGCCAGCAGTGTTAGCGGGGGGTCCACAGATACGCAGTATTTT. V gene TRBV6-1 combines with J gene TRBJ2-3; 10 nucleotides match TRBD2. Per germline, CDR1 MNHNS and CDR2 SASEGT. The CDR3 loop spans 15 amino acids. V gave up 4 bases and J gave up 2 bases; unmatched junction bases: 3.

J is TRBJ1-2 and V is TRBV25-1, with TRBD1 identical over 7 bases. The trim removed 3 bases at V and 7 bases at J, leaving 11 bases unmatched. The CDR3 covers 15 residues. CDR1 is MGHDK, CDR2 SYGVNS, per germline. DNA for the CDR3: TGTGCCAGCAGTGAGAGAGACAGGGAAGTCGGTGGCTACACCTTC. Its protein is CASSERDREVGGYTF.

The chain combines TRBV30 with TRBJ1-6; TRBD1 is a possible D gene (6 bases). The germline gives CDR1 GTSNPN, CDR2 SVGIG (reference sequence). The CDR3 runs to 13 residues. V was clipped by 2 bases and J by 10 bases, with 12 bases between them. The CDR3 coding sequence is TGTGCCTGGAGTACAGGGAATGGGTCACCCCTCCACTTT. Translated: CAWSTGNGSPLHF. Full variable domain (rest looked up from reference TRBV30 and TRBJ1-6): SQTIHQWPATLVQPVGSPLSLECTVEGTSNPNLYWYRQAAGRGLQLLFYSVGIGQISSEVPQNLSASRPQDRQFILSSKKLLLSDSGFYLCAWSTGNGSPLHFGNGTRLTVT.

V is TRBV7-8 and J is TRBJ2-4; D unresolved. V shed 1 base and J shed 0 bases, with 13 bases lying between them. This CDR3 region has 17 residues. Germline-derived CDR1 and CDR2 are SGHVS and FQNEAQ. This chain's CDR3 is CASSLGAGLLAKNIQYF. Written as DNA, the CDR3 is TGTGCCAGCAGCTTAGGGGCTGGATTACTAGCCAAAAACATTCAGTACTTC. The complete variable domain, with remaining parts taken from reference TRBV7-8 and TRBJ2-4, reads GAGVSQSPRYKVAKRGQDVALRCDPISGHVSLFWYQQALGQGPEFLTYFQNEAQLDKSGLPSDRFFAERPEGSVSTLKIQRTQQEDSAVYLCASSLGAGLLAKNIQYFGAGTRLSVL.

CDR3 protein: CSVWGAVYGYTF. In DNA, the CDR3 is TGCAGCGTCTGGGGGGCTGTCTATGGCTACACCTTC. This chain links TRBV29-1 with TRBJ1-2; D is perhaps TRBD1 (6 bases). CDR3 length: 12 amino acids. In germline, CDR1 is SQVTM, CDR2 ANQGSEA. V was trimmed by 6 bases and J by 4 bases, leaving 12 bases between them. Based on the CDR3 plus reference TRBV29-1 and TRBJ1-2, the full variable domain is SAVISQKPSRDICQRGTSLTIQCQVDSQVTMMFWYRQQPGQSLTLIATANQGSEATYESGFVIDKFPISRPNLTFSTLTVSNMSPEDSSIYLCSVWGAVYGYTFGSGTRLTVV.

This clone is a singleton in its sample. The chain employs TRBV9 and TRBJ2-3; TRBD2 agrees at 10 bases. The CDR3 contains 16 residues. Germline CDR1 is SGDLS and CDR2 is YYNGEE. V lost 2 bases, J lost 3 bases, and 6 bases stayed unmatched. The CDR3 region is CASSVAAGGRTDTQYF. The CDR3 DNA reads TGTGCCAGCAGCGTGGCAGCGGGGGGGCGGACAGATACGCAGTATTTT.

The chain is built from TRBV30 and TRBJ2-2; D not resolved. V was clipped by 4 bases and J by 6 bases, with 9 bases between them. Per the germline V gene, CDR1 is GTSNPN and CDR2 is SVGIG (reference sequence). The CDR3 loop spans 12 amino acids. In nucleotides, the CDR3 is TGTGCCTGGACCGGAATCGCCGGGGAGCTGTTTTTT. Translating gives CAWTGIAGELFF.

The chain couples TRBV29-1 to TRBJ1-2; no clear D gene. The CDR3 sequence is 12 residues long. Between the trimmed V and J ends, which lost 6 bases and 5 bases, there was a span of 13 bases. Germline lookup yields CDR1 SQVTM and CDR2 ANQGSEA. The CDR3 sequence: CSVASDFYGYTF. CDR3 nucleotides: TGCAGCGTGGCTTCGGACTTTTATGGCTACACCTTC.

The gene calls are TRBV20-1 and TRBJ1-1, with 7 bases that match TRBD1. V gave up 4 bases and J gave up 10 bases; unmatched junction bases: 3. Germline assignment: CDR1 DFQATT and CDR2 SNEGSKA (reference sequence). This CDR3 is built from 10 residues. The CDR3 sequence: CSATRQGAFF. CDR3 sequence (DNA): TGCAGTGCTACCCGACAGGGAGCTTTCTTT.

The count of this clone is one. The chain couples TRBV7-9 to TRBJ2-3; D not certain. Germline lookup yields CDR1 SEHNR and CDR2 FQNEAQ (reference sequence). There are 17 residues in the CDR3. V was cut by 3 bases and J by 2 bases, with 18 bases left in between. The CDR3 coding sequence is TGTGCCAGCAGCTTTATCGCAGGCGGCGCCCTCACAGATACGCAGTATTTT. Amino acids: CASSFIAGGALTDTQYF.

This clone was seen a few times. The genes are TRBV6-5 and TRBJ1-1; D is uncertain. Germline V gene sequence: CDR1 MNHEY, CDR2 SVGAGI. CDR3 length equals 12 residues. V lost 7 bases and J 1 base, leaving 7 bases between the germline ends. The CDR3 reads CASNKGNTEAFF. The CDR3 nucleotides read TGTGCCAGCAATAAGGGGAACACTGAAGCTTTCTTT.

The chain couples TRBV29-1 to TRBJ1-1; TRBD1 matches at 7 bases. The CDR3 sequence is 13 residues long. In germline, CDR1 is SQVTM, CDR2 ANQGSEA. The V gene end was trimmed by 4 bases and the J gene end by 1 base; junction bases not matched to a gene: 3. The CDR3 here is CSVADRKNTEAFF. Written as DNA, the CDR3 is TGCAGCGTTGCGGACAGGAAGAACACTGAAGCTTTCTTT.

This clone has a single count. The chain uses TRBV19 and TRBJ1-5, with D maybe TRBD1 (6 bases). Germline CDR1 and CDR2: LNHDA and SQIVND (reference sequence). V lost 3 bases to trimming and J lost 4 bases, with 13 bases between them. The CDR3 runs to 15 residues. The chain's CDR3 is CASSIIRDNNQPQHF. CDR3 in DNA: TGTGCCAGTAGTATTATCCGGGACAATAATCAGCCCCAGCATTTT.

The V gene is TRBV4-1, the J gene TRBJ1-2; maybe TRBD1 (5 bases). Germline V gene sequence: CDR1 MGHRA, CDR2 YSYEKL. This CDR3 is built from 12 residues. V gave up 2 bases and J gave up 5 bases, with 6 bases separating them. DNA of the CDR3: TGCGCCAGCAGCCAACAGGGTTATGGCTACACCTTC. Amino acids: CASSQQGYGYTF.

The rearrangement joins TRBV19 to TRBJ1-5; 7 bases fit TRBD1. CDR1 is LNHDA and CDR2 is SQIVND in the germline V gene (reference sequence). This CDR3 spans 17 amino acids. The V and J ends lost 5 bases and 0 bases, in that order; junction bases with no gene match: 10. The CDR3 sequence is CASSPKDRNYSNQPQHF. The CDR3, as DNA: TGTGCCAGTAGTCCGAAGGACAGGAACTATAGCAATCAGCCCCAGCATTTT.

This clone has just a few counts. The CDR3 sequence is CASSQAPYALGYTF. DNA for the CDR3: TGTGCCAGCAGCCAGGCTCCTTACGCCTTAGGCTACACCTTC. The gene calls are TRBV14 and TRBJ1-2; D not certain. Germline CDR1 reads SGHDN; CDR2 reads FVKESK. V lost 3 bases and J 8 bases, leaving 16 bases between the germline ends. This CDR3 contains 14 residues.